This entry concerns a single T cell receptor beta chain. This clonotype was found once. Its antigen is unknown. Nothing much larger sits one base from this clone, and base qualities are not available. One read alone is a weak basis. The data were obtained in a study of T cells in Graves' hyperthyroidism and ophthalmopathy (dated by TCRdb to the late 2010s). Background for the entire study: To identify distinguishing TCR V-J signatures, a discovery cohort of 100 patients was used, comprising 43 with Graves' ophthalmopathy and under 60 with stable Graves' hyperthyroidism. In more than 5 Graves' hyperthyroidism patients, the study also compared T-cell repertoires from thyroid tissue with T-cell repertoires from blood. TCR Vbeta CDR3 sequencing of 120 to 150 peripheral blood samples (43 ophthalmopathy, 75 or so hyperthyroidism and 17 progressor patients) is reported in the paper. The roughly 100 discovery patients were randomly split 7:3 into training and test sets. After sampling, hyperthyroidism patients received methimazole starting at 30 mg daily, and ophthalmopathy patients received high-dose intravenous methylprednisolone. Prospective prediction of ophthalmopathy was tested in an independent validation cohort of approximately 19 hyperthyroidism patients and 15 to 17 patients who later progressed to ophthalmopathy.

General study outcomes and caveats: In cross-validation, a model built on a 13 V-J signature told ophthalmopathy apart from stable hyperthyroidism with over 85% sensitivity and approximately 81% specificity, and in testing the same model reached 80%/75%. No statistical method was used to fix the sample size in advance, and group allocation was not hidden from the investigators. Blood samples also contained most of the expanded thyroid clonotypes (frequency above 0.001), which suggests that blood repertoires may reflect thyroid immune responses. In validation, progression to ophthalmopathy was predicted by the model with 70.59% sensitivity and 72% to 85% specificity, a median of approximately 7.1 months before onset.

Amplification of TCR beta CDR3 regions was carried out from RNA transcripts. A first-round RT-PCR of the TCR CDR3 used the HTBI primer set with the Qiagen OneStep RT-PCR kit. Libraries were constructed in a second round of multiplex PCR, after which size selection and purification were performed. Sequencing of the libraries was done on an Illumina HiSeq2000 using paired-end 100 bp reads. The authors' pipeline ran thus. SOAPnuke was used to process the raw data, removing reads that contained adapters or uncalled bases, had a mean Phred below 15, or lacked an exact match to the constant primer or identifier. High-quality paired reads were merged with COPE v1.2.5, and unique nucleotide sequences were defined as clonotypes. MiTCR v1.1 was used to align the clonotypes against IMGT TRBV, TRBD and TRBJ reference segments. The analysis was restricted to V-J combinations with a frequency above 0.0001, which together covered 99.2% of the repertoires. The TCS score was defined as the ratio of F50 (clonal expansion) to E x V (chaos), calculated using BLOSUM62-based TCRdist between CDR3 peptides within each V-J. Welch's t-statistics and random forest reduced fewer than 550 V-J features to 10 to 15, which were used in a naive Bayes classifier (R e1071). The raw public reads went through TCRdb reprocessing: fastp at Q25, MiXCR clone calling, in-frame beta chains kept. Rows matching on CDR3 protein sequence are summarized as one entry with the most common DNA and genes. The V and J calls and clone size come from TCRdb's table, not from the authors' own analysis. A total of a few hundred thousand distinct CDR3 sequences appear in this sample, 46% of them only once. The ten biggest clones cover roughly 8.2% of the sample.

Graves' hyperthyroidism was defined as stable when no progression to ophthalmopathy occurred over 18 months of follow-up. Hyperthyroidism patients were aged 18 to 65 years and newly diagnosed, with disease duration of less than 2 months. Any patient with an uncontrolled infection, another autoimmune disease, pregnancy or lactation was excluded. Clinical symptoms, serum thyroxine and TRAb, thyroid ultrasound, and orbital computed tomography formed the basis for the diagnoses. Total RNA was extracted using Trizol reagent, and RNA quality was assessed on an Agilent 2100 Bioanalyzer. This TCR came from a woman aged 18-30 years with Graves' hyperthyroidism. Donor details come from another sample of the same person, matched by shared clones. Source material: peripheral blood or thyroid tissue (not recorded which).

CDR3 loop: CASSHPTGRQNTEAFF. The DNA is TGTGCCAGCAGCCACCCGACGGGAAGGCAGAACACTGAAGCTTTCTTT. This receptor chain uses TRBV7-2 and TRBJ1-1; no D gene is confidently identified. The CDR3 numbers 16 residues from cysteine through phenylalanine. CDR3 DNA only is kept here, 48 bases in frame from base 1. At the junction V is shortened by 5 bases and J by 1 base, with 17 bases in between. Per the germline V gene, SGHTA is the CDR1 and FQGNSA is the CDR2.